This passage covers 12 T cell receptor beta chains from one sample sequenced in a study of cytomegalovirus exposure and HLA in healthy donors. The table came from immunoSEQ multiplex PCR; TCRdb's copy has only in-frame clones and leaves some out. The table lists about 160,000 clones, nearly 90% of them singletons. The sequenced sample consisted of PBMCs. The source of these receptors is a woman between 18 and 29 years old in good health and CMV-seropositive.

The chain joins TRBV7-9 to TRBJ1-2; tentatively, D is TRBD1 (6 bases). Germline CDR1 reads SEHNR; CDR2 reads FQNEAQ (reference sequence). Deletions cut 1 base from V and 8 bases from J, with 17 bases between. This CDR3 has 15 residues. The DNA of the CDR3 is TGTGCCAGCAGCTTAGTGGGGGCCCCCTCCCCCGGCTACACCTTC. The encoded protein is CASSLVGAPSPGYTF.

The chain joins TRBV2 to TRBJ2-5; D unresolved. There are 14 residues in the CDR3. Trimming shortened V by 4 bases and J by 2 bases, and 11 bases separated the two germline ends. The V gene's germline CDR1 is SNHLY and CDR2 FYNNEI. CDR3 loop: CASSVDLGQETQYF. The CDR3 DNA reads as TGTGCCAGCAGTGTCGACTTAGGACAAGAGACCCAGTACTTC.

The rearrangement uses TRBV10-3 and TRBJ2-7; D is undetermined. This CDR3 has 13 amino acids. The germline V gene encodes CDR1 ENHRY and CDR2 SYGVKD. The V end lost 2 bases, the J end lost 7 bases, and 12 bases lay between the germline ends. The CDR3 nucleotides read TGTGCCATCAGTGAGCGAAGCTCCTGGGAGCAGTACTTC. This codes for CAISERSSWEQYF.

The rearrangement joins TRBV7-3 to TRBJ2-1; D not certain. The CDR3 contains 14 residues. The V gene lost 2 bases and the J gene lost 3 bases, with 8 bases spanning the gap. Germline CDR1 reads SGHTA; CDR2 reads FQGTGA. This CDR3 is CASSLSRDYNEQFF. The CDR3 nucleotides read TGTGCCAGCAGCTTATCGCGAGACTACAATGAGCAGTTCTTC.

The chain combines TRBV6-5 with TRBJ2-7; no definite D call. Germline assignment: CDR1 MNHEY and CDR2 SVGAGI. V lost 6 bases and J 3 bases, leaving 12 bases between the germline ends. There are 13 residues in the CDR3. CDR3 nucleotides: TGTGCCAGCAGAACCCCCGCCAGCTACGAGCAGTACTTC. Translated, it gives CASRTPASYEQYF.

This chain uses TRBV2 with TRBJ2-6; D gene uncertain. The CDR3 extends over 14 amino acids. The V end lost 5 bases, the J end lost 0 bases, and 5 bases lay between the germline ends. Germline V gene sequence: CDR1 SNHLY, CDR2 FYNNEI. In nucleotides, the CDR3 is TGTGCCAGCAGTATCCACTCTGGGGCCAACGTCCTGACTTTC. Protein sequence: CASSIHSGANVLTF. Filled out from reference TRBV2 and TRBJ2-6, the complete variable domain reads EPEVTQTPSHQVTQMGQEVILRCVPISNHLYFYWYRQILGQKVEFLVSFYNNEISEKSEIFDDQFSVERPDGSNFTLKIRSTKLEDSAMYFCASSIHSGANVLTFGAGSRLTVL.

The chain links TRBV27 to TRBJ2-5, with TRBD2 matching 10 bases. This CDR3 region has 16 residues. Losses at the gene ends were 1 base for V and 2 bases for J; bases not matched to a gene: 4. Germline V gives CDR1 MNHEY, CDR2 SMNVEV (reference sequence). The CDR3 coding sequence is TGTGCCAGCAGTTTATTAGGACTAGCGGCTCAAGAGACCCAGTACTTC. Its protein is CASSLLGLAAQETQYF.

The chain couples TRBV5-1 to TRBJ1-2; D remains ambiguous. The CDR3 is 14 residues long. Trimming removed 7 bases at V and 0 bases at J, with 13 bases between. The V gene's germline CDR1 is SGHRS and CDR2 YFSETQ. CDR3 sequence: CASAGGGPNYGYTF. The CDR3 region has the DNA TGCGCCAGCGCTGGAGGTGGGCCTAACTATGGCTACACCTTC.

The gene calls are TRBV7-2 and TRBJ2-3; 7 bases line up with TRBD2. This CDR3 contains 16 residues. Germline V lookup: CDR1 SGHTA, CDR2 FQGNSA. V dropped 5 bases and J dropped 6; count of bases not matched to a gene: 14. The CDR3 DNA follows: TGTGCCAGCAGCCGCCCCGGGCGGGAGTATGGGGATACGCAGTATTTT. Its translation is CASSRPGREYGDTQYF.

As for this clone: Relative to the germline gene, one junction end is altered; a read error may explain this. V is TRBV7-7 and J is TRBJ2-3, with 12 bases matching TRBD2. CDR1 SSHAT and CDR2 FNYEAQ come from the germline V gene (reference sequence). This CDR3 comprises 18 residues. DNA for the CDR3: TGTGCTAGCAGCTTAGCCCCGGGACGACTAGCGGGAGCAGATACGCAGTATTTT. As protein: CASSLAPGRLAGADTQYF.

The gene calls are TRBV18 and TRBJ2-7, with a tentative D call TRBD2 (6 bases). Trimming took 5 bases from V and 4 from J, leaving 9 bases between them. Germline V gene sequence: CDR1 KGHSH, CDR2 LQKENI. This CDR3 has 12 amino acids. In DNA, the CDR3 is TGTGCCAGCTCAACGGGAGTATACGAGCAGTACTTC. Translated, it gives CASSTGVYEQYF.

The CDR3 here is CASSIDEYQPQHF. The CDR3, as DNA: TGTGCCAGTAGTATAGATGAGTATCAGCCCCAGCATTTT. This chain links TRBV19 with TRBJ1-5; D unresolved. The CDR3 totals 13 residues. Germline lookup yields CDR1 LNHDA and CDR2 SQIVND (reference sequence). With 0 bases removed from V and 5 bases from J, the gap between germline ends came to 5 bases. Filled out from reference TRBV19 and TRBJ1-5, the complete variable domain reads DGGITQSPKYLFRKEGQNVTLSCEQNLNHDAMYWYRQDPGQGLRLIYYSQIVNDFQKGDIAEGYSVSREKKESFPLTVTSAQKNPTAFYLCASSIDEYQPQHFGDGTRLSIL.